These 26 T cell receptor beta chains were sequenced from one sample in a study of metastatic and nonmetastatic thyroid tumors. Patients underwent thyroid surgery, and none had received any treatment before it. TCRdb re-analyzed the PCR reads using MiXCR. The data hold around 46,000 clones, with approximately 20% observed a single time. Sequenced sample: blood. The origin of the receptors is a male donor with papillary thyroid cancer or a benign thyroid nodule (not recorded which). Some clones in this sample may be carry-over from other donors' samples.

This clone has only one observation. V gene TRBV4-3 combines with J gene TRBJ1-1; no clear D gene. In germline, CDR1 is LGHNA, CDR2 YSLEER. V lost 6 bases and J 3 bases, leaving 14 bases between the germline ends. The length of the CDR3 is 14 residues. The DNA for the CDR3 is TGCGCCAGCAGGTTGGACGGATACTACACTGAAGCTTTCTTT. Translating gives CASRLDGYYTEAFF.

This clone was seen more than once but under ten times. V gene TRBV24-1 combines with J gene TRBJ2-1, with D unresolved. The CDR3 is made up of 16 amino acids. Trimming removed 2 bases from V and 6 bases from J, with 16 bases in between. Germline CDR1 is KGHDR and CDR2 is SFDVKD. The CDR3 DNA sequence: TGTGCCACCAGTGATTCCCGGGCCTCTCAAGGCAATGAGCAGTTCTTC. Protein: CATSDSRASQGNEQFF.

This clone showed up just a few times. The chain joins TRBV28 to TRBJ1-2; TRBD1 is a possible D gene (6 bases). The V gene lost 4 bases and the J gene lost 8 bases, with 8 bases spanning the gap. Germline V gene sequence: CDR1 MDHEN, CDR2 SYDVKM. The CDR3 is 11 residues long. The DNA of the CDR3 is TGTGCCAGCAGTTCGGGGGGCGGCTACACCTTC. Encoded protein: CASSSGGGYTF.

DNA for the CDR3: TGTGCCAGCAGCTTACAGGGTTTCGAGCAGTACTTC. It yields the protein CASSLQGFEQYF. This chain joins TRBV5-6 and TRBJ2-7; a weak D match, TRBD1 (6 bases). The germline CDR1 and CDR2 sequences are SGHDT and YYEEEE. V lost 2 bases and J 6 bases, leaving 9 bases between the germline ends. CDR3 length: 12 residues.

The chain employs TRBV6-2 or TRBV6-3 and TRBJ2-7; weak D call: TRBD2 (7 bases). Germline CDR1 is MNHEY and CDR2 is SVGEGT. The CDR3 loop spans 15 amino acids. Deletions cut 5 bases from V and 1 base from J, with 15 bases between. CDR3: CASSPKGGGSYEQYF. The CDR3 DNA reads as TGTGCCAGCAGTCCCAAAGGGGGGGGGTCCTACGAGCAGTACTTC.

This clone was seen ten or more times. The chain couples TRBV11-2 to TRBJ2-5; 12 bases align to TRBD2. The germline CDR1 and CDR2 sequences are SGHAT and FQNNGV. The CDR3 contains 19 residues. J was trimmed by 5 bases and V by 1 base; bases with no gene match: 14. The CDR3 DNA is TGTGCCAGCAGCTTAGGTCTAGCGGGAGGGCCTTCGGGGGTGGAGACCCAGTACTTC. It yields the protein CASSLGLAGGPSGVETQYF.

This chain links TRBV7-2 with TRBJ2-1, with D tentatively TRBD1 (6 bases). Germline CDR1 is SGHTA and CDR2 is FQGNSA. Trimming shortened V by 2 bases and J by 10 bases, and 15 bases separated the two germline ends. The CDR3 has 14 amino acids. The DNA for the CDR3 is TGTGCCAGCAGCTTAACAGGGACGGCGATGGAGCAGTTCTTC. It encodes CASSLTGTAMEQFF.

With respect to this clone: The germline gene is not matched at one end of the junction; a read error may be the cause. The genes are TRBV20-1 and TRBJ2-7; TRBD2 is a possible D gene (6 bases). Germline V gene lookup returns CDR1 DFQATT and CDR2 SNEGSKA (reference sequence). The length of the CDR3 is 14 residues. The CDR3 reads CGASAGSGSYEQYF. The CDR3 DNA reads as TGCGGTGCTAGCGCAGGGTCCGGCTCTTACGAGCAGTACTTC.

The sample holds many counts of this clone. The chain employs TRBV28 and TRBJ2-5; no clear D gene. The CDR3 length is 15 residues. Trimming pared 3 bases from V and 5 bases from J, leaving 16 bases between. CDR1 and CDR2 from the germline V gene are MDHEN and SYDVKM. As DNA, the CDR3 is TGTGCCAGCAGTTTGCCTACCTCTTGGCAGGAGACCCAGTACTTC. Translated: CASSLPTSWQETQYF.

This clone appeared many times. The same CDR3 is also encoded by other DNA sequences in this sample. This rearrangement joins TRBV27 to TRBJ2-7; D tentatively fits TRBD1 or TRBD2 (5 bases each). This CDR3 is built from 14 residues. Trimming removed 5 bases at V and 3 bases at J, with 14 bases between. Germline CDR1 is MNHEY and CDR2 is SMNVEV (reference sequence). The CDR3 sequence: CASSPQGRHYEQYF. The CDR3 DNA is TGTGCCAGCAGTCCTCAGGGACGGCACTACGAGCAGTACTTC.

The rearrangement joins TRBV20-1 to TRBJ1-5, with D perhaps TRBD1 (5 bases). The CDR3 spans 16 residues. CDR1 is DFQATT, CDR2 SNEGSKA, per germline (reference sequence). Trimming cost V 0 bases and J 6 bases, with 18 bases left between them. DNA for the CDR3: TGCAGTGCTAGAGATGTTAAGGGGCAGGGTGGTCAGCCCCAGCATTTT. Translated, it gives CSARDVKGQGGQPQHF.

This clone was counted at least ten times. The genes are TRBV4-1 and TRBJ2-7; no definite D call. The V and J ends lost 1 base and 4 bases respectively, with 8 bases between them. This CDR3 region has 13 residues. Germline V gene sequence: CDR1 MGHRA, CDR2 YSYEKL. The CDR3 DNA is TGCGCCAGCAGCCAAGGCCCCCGATACGAGCAGTACTTC. Translated: CASSQGPRYEQYF.

This clone was found a few times. The chain carries TRBV20-1 and TRBJ2-3, with D unclear. The DNA end is a closer match to TRBJ2-7, so the J assignment may be wrong. CDR1 and CDR2 (germline): DFQATT, SNEGSKA (reference sequence). This CDR3 region has 15 residues. CDR3 amino acids: CSARSRYSVANEQYF. The DNA for the CDR3 is TGCAGTGCTAGATCCCGGTACTCGGTTGCGAACGAGCAGTACTTC.

This clone has at least ten counts. The rearrangement uses TRBV29-1 and TRBJ1-3; 7 nucleotides match TRBD1. In germline, CDR1 is SQVTM, CDR2 ANQGSEA. V trimming: 2 bases; J trimming: 2 bases; junction bases outside the gene matches: 9. The CDR3 sequence is 16 residues long. CDR3 residues: CSVELTGANPGNTIYF. The CDR3 coding sequence is TGCAGCGTTGAACTTACAGGGGCGAACCCTGGAAACACCATATATTTT. Complete variable domain (other parts from reference TRBV29-1 and TRBJ1-3): SAVISQKPSRDICQRGTSLTIQCQVDSQVTMMFWYRQQPGQSLTLIATANQGSEATYESGFVIDKFPISRPNLTFSTLTVSNMSPEDSSIYLCSVELTGANPGNTIYFGEGSWLTVV.

The genes are TRBV11-3 and TRBJ2-7, with D possibly TRBD1 on 5 matching bases. The germline V and J ends were trimmed by 5 bases and 0 bases, with 17 bases remaining between them. The CDR3 spans 16 residues. Germline-derived CDR1 and CDR2 are SGHNT and YENEEA. The CDR3 DNA reads TGTGCCAGCAGCGGCAGGGATTATGTTTGCTCCTACGAGCAGTACTTC. Translated, it gives CASSGRDYVCSYEQYF.

This clone appeared many times. V and J are TRBV9 and TRBJ1-1, with D possibly matching TRBD1 (5 bases). Germline CDR1 reads SGDLS; CDR2 reads YYNGEE. The length of the CDR3 is 15 residues. V shed 3 bases and J shed 0 bases, with 12 bases lying between them. In nucleotides, the CDR3 is TGTGCCAGCAGCGCCGGGGACGGCTTGAACACTGAAGCTTTCTTT. Its protein product is CASSAGDGLNTEAFF.

There are many counts of this clone. V is TRBV28 and J is TRBJ1-5; the D is unclear. This CDR3 is built from 13 residues. Germline V gene sequence: CDR1 MDHEN, CDR2 SYDVKM. V was trimmed by 6 bases and J by 4 bases, leaving 10 bases between them. The CDR3 here is CASRATYNQPQHF. DNA for the CDR3: TGTGCCAGCAGGGCGACATATAATCAGCCCCAGCATTTT.

This clone was seen ten or more times. The CDR3 region is CAISESSRVDRGRGTPLHF. CDR3 nucleotides: TGTGCCATCAGTGAGTCGAGCCGAGTGGACAGGGGGCGCGGGACACCCCTCCACTTT. The chain uses TRBV10-3 and TRBJ1-6, with TRBD1 matching 11 bases. Germline V lookup: CDR1 ENHRY, CDR2 SYGVKD. V trimming: 0 bases; J trimming: 11 bases; junction bases outside the gene matches: 15. The CDR3 totals 19 residues.

The table lists this clone with many counts. The V and J genes are TRBV27 and TRBJ1-5; D gene ambiguous. V was trimmed by 4 bases and J by 6 bases, leaving 10 bases between them. Germline assignment: CDR1 MNHEY and CDR2 SMNVEV (reference sequence). This CDR3 spans 13 amino acids. In DNA form, the CDR3 reads TGTGCCAGCAGTTCCATGCGGGGTCAGCCCCAGCATTTT. This codes for CASSSMRGQPQHF.

In this sample, this clone turned up many times. The J gene is TRBJ1-5, the V gene TRBV20-1; 7 nucleotides agree with TRBD1. V gave up 4 bases and J gave up 5 bases; unmatched junction bases: 8. Germline values: CDR1 DFQATT, CDR2 SNEGSKA (reference sequence). The CDR3 spans 14 residues. Here the CDR3 DNA reads TGCAGTGCTACAACGACAGGGAGGGATCAGCCCCAGCATTTT. It is translated as CSATTTGRDQPQHF.

The chain employs TRBV5-1 and TRBJ2-6; D unclear. V was clipped by 7 bases and J by 0 bases, with 8 bases between them. Germline-derived CDR1 and CDR2 are SGHRS and YFSETQ. This CDR3 has 14 residues. The CDR3 DNA follows: TGCGCCAGCCAGACCCGCTCTGGGGCCAACGTCCTGACTTTC. It is translated as CASQTRSGANVLTF.

This clone has at least ten counts. The CDR3 loop is CAIAPGTGLHSPLHF. DNA of the CDR3: TGTGCCATCGCCCCCGGGACAGGTCTCCATTCACCCCTCCACTTT. The chain links TRBV6-1 to TRBJ1-6, with 8 bases that match TRBD1. The CDR3 is made up of 15 amino acids. Unmatched junction bases numbered 13, after V lost 10 bases and J lost 8 bases. CDR1 is MNHNS, CDR2 SASEGT, per germline.

The table lists this clone with many counts. Other DNA sequences of this sample code for an identical CDR3. The chain uses TRBV3-1 and TRBJ1-1; no firm D call. Germline V gene lookup returns CDR1 LGHDT and CDR2 YNNKEL (reference sequence). V lost 1 base, J lost 1 base, and 4 bases lay in between. This CDR3 is built from 13 residues. The CDR3 is CASSQGQNTEAFF. For the CDR3, the DNA is TGTGCCAGCAGCCAAGGGCAGAACACTGAAGCTTTCTTT.

Concerning this clone itself: This may come from a read error, since a much larger clone is one base off. The J gene is TRBJ2-7, the V gene TRBV5-5; TRBD2 is a possible D gene (5 bases). This CDR3 comprises 15 residues. From germline, CDR1 is SGHKS and CDR2 YYEKEE (reference sequence). The CDR3 bases are TGTGCCATCAGCTTGGCCCGGGGATCTAATTACGAGCAGTACTTC. It is translated as CAISLARGSNYEQYF. Looking up the rest from reference TRBV5-5 and TRBJ2-7 gives the full variable domain: DAGVTQSPTHLIKTRGQQVTLRCSPISGHKSVSWYQQVLGQGPQFIFQYYEKEERGRGNFPDRFSARQFPNYSSELNVNALLLGDSALYLCAISLARGSNYEQYFGPGTRLTVT.

This clone was recorded at least ten times. This chain joins TRBV5-4 and TRBJ1-1, with D perhaps matching TRBD1 (6 bases). CDR1 and CDR2 (germline): SGHNT, YYREEE (reference sequence). CDR3 length: 17 amino acids. Trimming removed 3 bases from V and 0 bases from J, with 18 bases in between. CDR3 sequence (DNA): TGTGCCAGCAGCTCTATGGGGGGGGGCGGTATGAACACTGAAGCTTTCTTT. It translates to CASSSMGGGGMNTEAFF. The variable domain in full, with the rest retrieved from reference TRBV5-4 and TRBJ1-1, is ETGVTQSPTHLIKTRGQQVTLRCSSQSGHNTVSWYQQALGQGPQFIFQYYREEENGRGNFPPRFSGLQFPNYSSELNVNALELDDSALYLCASSSMGGGGMNTEAFFGQGTRLTVV.

This clone was seen at least ten times. A much larger clone lies a single base off, so this may be a read error. Other DNA variants within this sample encode the same CDR3. The chain recombines TRBV19 with TRBJ2-2; TRBD2 is a possible D gene (6 bases). The CDR3 runs 15 residues. In germline, CDR1 is LNHDA, CDR2 SQIVND (reference sequence). Trimming removed 5 bases at V and 8 bases at J, with 18 bases between. For the CDR3, the DNA is TGTGCCAGTAGTGCCCCCGGGACTCTCACTGGGGAGCTGTTTTTT. It encodes CASSAPGTLTGELFF.